These 32 T cell receptor beta chains were all obtained from the same sample, sequenced in a study. TCRdb fed the 5' RACE reads into MiXCR, producing one record per CDR3 protein. In the table there are about 10,000 distinct CDR3 sequences, under 35% of which are singletons. The sample consisted of naive CD4+ T cells sorted from a lymph node. Subset in this sample: naive CD4+ T cells, CD4+CD45RA+CD25-. The receptors shown here come from a female donor with breast cancer.

As for this clonotype: A read error may account for a junction end that differs from germline. This chain links TRBV6-1 with TRBJ1-1; tentatively, D is TRBD1 (5 bases). This CDR3 region has 12 residues. The germline gives CDR1 MNHNS, CDR2 SASEGT. CDR3 sequence (DNA): TGTGCCAGCAGGGGGCCGTACACTGAAGCCTTCTTT. This gives the protein CASRGPYTEAFF.

This clonotype came up many times. V is TRBV7-3 and J is TRBJ1-5; no clear D. Germline V gene data show CDR1 as SGHTA and CDR2 as FQGTGA. Trimming stripped 5 bases from V and 3 bases from J, with 8 bases between. CDR3 length equals 13 residues. The CDR3 sequence is CASSPGANQPQHF. The CDR3 DNA sequence: TGTGCCAGCAGCCCCGGCGCCAATCAGCCCCAGCATTTT.

This clonotype was counted between two and nine times. The gene calls are TRBV29-1 and TRBJ2-5; D perhaps matches TRBD1 (6 bases). This CDR3 contains 15 residues. Per the germline V gene, CDR1 is SQVTM and CDR2 is ANQGSEA. Trimming left V 6 bases short and J 9 bases short, with 26 bases between. This CDR3 is CSVHASLGATGPQYF. In DNA, the CDR3 is TGCAGCGTGCACGCTTCCCTTGGGGCTACAGGGCCCCAGTACTTC. Full variable domain (missing parts from reference TRBV29-1 and TRBJ2-5): SAVISQKPSRDICQRGTSLTIQCQVDSQVTMMFWYRQQPGQSLTLIATANQGSEATYESGFVIDKFPISRPNLTFSTLTVSNMSPEDSSIYLCSVHASLGATGPQYFGPGTRLLVL.

As concerns this clonotype: One base away lies a much larger clone, so this may be a sequencing read error. The J gene is TRBJ1-1, the V gene TRBV20-1; D is unclear. Deletions cut 5 bases from V and 5 bases from J, with 21 bases between. This CDR3 has 15 residues. The germline V gene encodes CDR1 DFQATT and CDR2 SNEGSKA (reference sequence). The CDR3 nucleotides are TGCAGTGCTCCCCCTGATACAGAGGTGAGAACTGAAGCTTTCTTT. Protein sequence: CSAPPDTEVRTEAFF.

This clonotype rates as medium-sized. The rearrangement joins TRBV12-3 or TRBV12-4 to TRBJ1-1; no definite D call. The CDR3 has 12 amino acids. With 1 base removed from V and 11 bases from J, the gap between germline ends came to 11 bases. The CDR3 sequence: CASSLVGLSAFF. CDR3 DNA sequence: TGTGCCAGCAGTTTAGTTGGCCTCTCGGCTTTCTTT.

V gene TRBV7-2 combines with J gene TRBJ1-1; D perhaps matches TRBD1 (5 bases). CDR1 is SGHTA and CDR2 is FQGNSA in the germline V gene. The CDR3 sequence is 15 residues long. Trimming took 11 bases from V and 1 from J, leaving 20 bases between them. The CDR3 DNA reads TGTGCCTGGAGTGAACCTCGGGGGAGGAACACTGAAGCTTTCTTT. It yields the protein CAWSEPRGRNTEAFF.

This clonotype occurred a few times. The chain joins TRBV9 to TRBJ2-3; 12 bases fit TRBD1. Germline V gene sequence: CDR1 SGDLS, CDR2 YYNGEE. The CDR3 spans 16 residues. V shed 4 bases, J shed 7 bases, and the junction held 10 bases outside the gene matches. The CDR3 sequence: CASSITGQGARNTQYF. The DNA for the CDR3 is TGTGCCAGCAGCATTACGGGACAGGGGGCGCGGAATACGCAGTATTTT.

A few counts support this clonotype. This may stem from a read error, because a much larger clone lies one nucleotide away. The gene calls are TRBV20-1 and TRBJ1-1, with D unclear. Germline loops: CDR1 DFQATT, CDR2 SNEGSKA (reference sequence). The CDR3 length is 12 residues. The CDR3 bases are TGCGGTGCTAGACCCAGGAACACTGAAGCTTTCTTT. This gives the protein CGARPRNTEAFF.

This clonotype was recorded at least ten times. This rearrangement joins TRBV6-1 to TRBJ2-1; D remains ambiguous. The CDR3 consists of 16 residues. Trimming took 5 bases from V and 2 from J, leaving 16 bases between them. Germline CDR1 and CDR2: MNHNS and SASEGT. CDR3 residues: CASSNWTPTPYNEQFF. The CDR3 DNA reads as TGTGCCAGCAGTAACTGGACGCCAACACCCTACAATGAGCAGTTCTTC.

Details on this clonotype: As the CDR3 is not closed by the conserved phenylalanine or tryptophan, this likely results from a read error. The rearrangement links TRBV5-1 to TRBJ1-1; D is ambiguous. Trimming left V 4 bases short and J 1 base short, with 5 bases between. Germline-derived CDR1 and CDR2 are SGHRS and YFSETQ. The length of the CDR3 is 12 residues. DNA for the CDR3: TGCGCCAGCAGCCGGGCGAACACTGAAGCTTTCTTG. This translates into CASSRANTEAFL.

V is TRBV27 and J is TRBJ2-7, with D hard to call. Germline V CDR1 and CDR2: MNHEY, SMNVEV (reference sequence). V lost 3 bases, J lost 0 bases, and 9 bases lay in between. The CDR3 contains 14 residues. CDR3 region: CASSLNGISYEQYF. For the CDR3, the DNA is TGTGCCAGCAGTTTGAACGGCATCTCCTACGAGCAGTACTTC.

This clonotype has ten or more counts. This chain uses TRBV29-1 with TRBJ1-5; D may be TRBD1 (6 bases). V was cut by 6 bases and J by 5 bases, with 11 bases left in between. Germline-derived CDR1 and CDR2 are SQVTM and ANQGSEA. The CDR3 contains 12 residues. The CDR3 nucleotides read TGCAGCGTACAGGGTGGCGATCAGCCCCAGCATTTT. Residues: CSVQGGDQPQHF.

This clonotype occurred many times. The chain is built from TRBV4-1 and TRBJ1-4; D possibly corresponds to TRBD1 (5 bases). The CDR3 spans 15 residues. Per the germline V gene, CDR1 is MGHRA and CDR2 is YSYEKL. Trimming stripped 7 bases from V and 0 bases from J, with 12 bases between. The CDR3 reads CASKPGRSTNEKLFF. The CDR3 region has the DNA TGCGCCAGCAAACCGGGGCGATCAACTAATGAAAAACTGTTTTTT.

This clonotype was picked up many times. This chain uses TRBV11-3 with TRBJ2-2; TRBD1 matches 7 bases. The CDR3 contains 13 residues. With 3 bases clipped from V and 8 bases from J, the junction kept 3 bases outside the gene matches. CDR1 SGHNT and CDR2 YENEEA come from the germline V gene. This CDR3 reads CASSLGTVGELFF. The DNA of the CDR3 is TGTGCCAGCAGCTTGGGGACAGTTGGGGAGCTGTTTTTT. The full variable domain, in which reference TRBV11-3 and TRBJ2-2 provide the parts outside the CDR3, is EAGVVQSPRYKIIEKKQPVAFWCNPISGHNTLYWYLQNLGQGPELLIRYENEEAVDDSQLPKDRFSAERLKGVDSTLKIQPAELGDSAVYLCASSLGTVGELFFGEGSRLTVL.

By proportion, this clonotype is medium-sized. The J gene is TRBJ2-7, the V gene TRBV6-5; D ambiguous. The CDR3 is 14 amino acids. Germline V gene data show CDR1 as MNHEY and CDR2 as SVGAGI. The V and J ends lost 2 bases and 4 bases respectively, with 12 bases between them. CDR3 nucleotide sequence: TGTGCCAGCAGTTACACCGGCCGATCTTACGAGCAGTACTTC. Protein sequence: CASSYTGRSYEQYF.

The V gene is TRBV29-1, the J gene TRBJ1-1; D is uncertain. Germline CDR1 SQVTM, CDR2 ANQGSEA. The CDR3 is 13 residues long. As DNA, the CDR3 is TGCGGCGCTGGAGGGCAGTTGAACACTGAAGCTTTCTTT. Translation: CGAGGQLNTEAFF.

This clonotype was counted between two and nine times. The V gene is TRBV20-1, the J gene TRBJ1-1, with 7 bases aligning to TRBD1. The CDR3 loop spans 17 amino acids. Looked up from germline, CDR1 is DFQATT and CDR2 is SNEGSKA (reference sequence). Trimming took 1 base from V and 1 from J; bases not matched to a gene: 12. In DNA, the CDR3 is TGCAGTGCTAGAGGACTTTTGGCACAGGGGAGGAACACTGAAGCTTTCTTT. It is translated as CSARGLLAQGRNTEAFF.

This clonotype was seen once. An end of the junction differs from the germline gene, which may be a read error. The rearrangement joins TRBV11-2 to TRBJ2-3, with unresolved D. This CDR3 comprises 14 residues. The germline V gene encodes CDR1 SGHAT and CDR2 FQNNGV. CDR3 protein: CAGSLGGPSDTQYF. Here the CDR3 DNA reads TGTGCCGGCAGCTTAGGCGGCCCCTCGGATACGCAGTATTTT.

This clonotype was seen many times. This chain links TRBV30 with TRBJ2-1, with TRBD2 identical over 7 bases. V was pared by 2 bases and J by 4 bases, with 17 bases of the junction left unmatched. The CDR3 is 18 amino acids. Germline V gene data show CDR1 as GTSNPN and CDR2 as SVGIG (reference sequence). CDR3 loop: CAWSSFLRGRGVYNEQFF. In DNA, the CDR3 is TGTGCCTGGAGTTCCTTCTTGCGCGGGAGAGGAGTGTACAATGAGCAGTTCTTC.

By its share, this clonotype is medium-sized. The V and J genes are TRBV12-3 or TRBV12-4 and TRBJ1-2; TRBD1 aligns across 8 bases. This CDR3 spans 15 amino acids. V trimming: 2 bases; J trimming: 8 bases; junction bases outside the gene matches: 10. DNA for the CDR3: TGTGCCAGCAGTTTACCGTACACAGGGGGGGTCGGCTACACCTTC. Its translation: CASSLPYTGGVGYTF.

This clonotype was counted at least ten times. Here the CDR3 omits its conserved ending phenylalanine or tryptophan, so a read error is the likely source. This chain joins TRBV13 and TRBJ1-5; D unclear. The germline V gene encodes CDR1 PRHDT and CDR2 FYEKMQ (reference sequence). The CDR3 spans 13 residues. V dropped 6 bases and J dropped 4 bases, with 10 bases sitting between them. CDR3 residues: CASSLSRNQPQHI. For the CDR3, the DNA is TGTGCCAGCAGTCTCTCACGAAATCAGCCCCAGCATATT.

This clonotype was counted at least ten times. The V call is TRBV20-1, the J call TRBJ2-1, with 7 bases identical to TRBD2. Germline assignment: CDR1 DFQATT and CDR2 SNEGSKA (reference sequence). Trimming cost V 5 bases and J 10 bases; bases outside gene matches: 14. The CDR3 totals 14 residues. The CDR3 sequence: CSAPLAVPSPEQFF. The CDR3 DNA reads as TGCAGTGCTCCCCTAGCGGTTCCCTCTCCAGAGCAGTTCTTC.

This clonotype is termed large. The genes are TRBV7-9 and TRBJ2-1; 8 bases are a match to TRBD2. The CDR3 has 15 residues. V dropped 5 bases and J dropped 3; count of bases not matched to a gene: 6. CDR1 is SEHNR, CDR2 FQNEAQ, per germline (reference sequence). CDR3 sequence reads: CASSPTSGNYNEQFF. The CDR3, as DNA: TGTGCCAGCAGCCCTACTAGCGGAAACTACAATGAGCAGTTCTTC.

By frequency in the sample, this clonotype is medium-sized. The J gene is TRBJ2-1, the V gene TRBV20-1; TRBD2 aligns across 10 bases. Germline loops: CDR1 DFQATT, CDR2 SNEGSKA (reference sequence). This CDR3 region has 14 residues. Germline trimming cut 6 bases from V and 4 bases from J; bases unmatched to any gene: 6. CDR3 sequence reads: CSAQTSGKYNEQFF. In DNA, the CDR3 is TGCAGTGCACAAACTAGCGGGAAATACAATGAGCAGTTCTTC.

This clonotype is termed medium-sized. This chain's CDR3 is CATQARGFQETQYF. The CDR3 DNA reads TGTGCCACCCAAGCGAGGGGCTTCCAAGAGACCCAGTACTTC. The V and J genes are TRBV15 and TRBJ2-5; either TRBD1 or TRBD2 may supply D (5 bases each). The germline CDR1 and CDR2 sequences are LNHNV and YYDKDF (reference sequence). This CDR3 has 14 amino acids. The ends were cut back, 8 bases at V and 1 base at J, with 14 bases in the middle.

This clonotype is classed as large. This chain connects TRBV20-1 to TRBJ1-6; D is uncertain. V gave up 1 base and J gave up 7 bases, with 11 bases separating them. In germline, CDR1 is DFQATT, CDR2 SNEGSKA (reference sequence). This CDR3 region has 14 residues. CDR3 protein: CSARAGLMNSPLHF. The CDR3 DNA follows: TGCAGTGCTAGAGCGGGGTTGATGAATTCACCCCTCCACTTT.

J is TRBJ2-1 and V is TRBV5-1; D is unclear. Germline V gene lookup returns CDR1 SGHRS and CDR2 YFSETQ. CDR3 length equals 13 residues. Trimming took 0 bases from V and 8 from J, leaving 9 bases between them. The CDR3 spells CASSLDWLDEQFF. In nucleotides, the CDR3 is TGCGCCAGCAGCTTGGACTGGTTAGATGAGCAGTTCTTC.

The table lists this clonotype with many counts. DNA for the CDR3: TGTGCCAGCAGCTCGGTTAGGGACTTTGGGGCCAACGTCCTGACTTTC. It specifies CASSSVRDFGANVLTF. The V and J genes are TRBV11-2 and TRBJ2-6, with D perhaps TRBD2 (6 bases). The CDR3 runs to 16 residues. With 4 bases removed from V and 3 bases from J, the gap between germline ends came to 13 bases. Germline CDR1 and CDR2: SGHAT and FQNNGV.

This clonotype is medium-sized by share. The chain couples TRBV24-1 to TRBJ2-1, with 11 bases fitting TRBD1. Unmatched junction bases numbered 4, after V lost 0 bases and J lost 7 bases. The germline V gene has CDR1 KGHDR and CDR2 SFDVKD. The CDR3 spans 16 residues. In nucleotides, the CDR3 is TGTGCCACCAGTGATTTGGGACAGGGGGCATCAAATGAGCAGTTCTTC. Translated, it gives CATSDLGQGASNEQFF.

V gene TRBV20-1 combines with J gene TRBJ2-7; D is ambiguous. Germline V gene lookup returns CDR1 DFQATT and CDR2 SNEGSKA (reference sequence). CDR3 length: 14 amino acids. Trimming left V 6 bases short and J 1 base short, with 16 bases between. The CDR3 nucleotides read TGCAGTGCAACTCGTCTGGGTAATTCCTACGAGCAGTACTTC. Protein sequence: CSATRLGNSYEQYF.

This clonotype was seen a handful of times. This chain links TRBV12-3 or TRBV12-4 with TRBJ1-1, with D unresolved. V was shortened by 2 bases and J by 1 base, with 17 bases between the two germline ends. CDR3 length: 17 residues. CDR3 in amino acids: CASSLPQHILGNTEAFF. The CDR3 bases are TGTGCCAGCAGTTTACCCCAGCACATATTAGGGAACACTGAAGCTTTCTTT.

Comment on this clonotype: This clone may be a read error of a much larger clone one base away. The chain joins TRBV19 to TRBJ2-3; D uncertain. The CDR3 extends over 13 amino acids. V gave up 7 bases and J gave up 5 bases, with 13 bases separating them. CDR1 is LNHDA and CDR2 is SQIVND in the germline V gene (reference sequence). The chain's CDR3 is CASNPGGRDTQYF. CDR3 nucleotide sequence: TGTGCCAGTAACCCGGGTGGTAGAGATACGCAGTATTTT. Drawing the rest from reference TRBV19 and TRBJ2-3, the complete variable domain is DGGITQSPKYLFRKEGQNVTLSCEQNLNHDAMYWYRQDPGQGLRLIYYSQIVNDFQKGDIAEGYSVSREKKESFPLTVTSAQKNPTAFYLCASNPGGRDTQYFGPGTRLTVL.